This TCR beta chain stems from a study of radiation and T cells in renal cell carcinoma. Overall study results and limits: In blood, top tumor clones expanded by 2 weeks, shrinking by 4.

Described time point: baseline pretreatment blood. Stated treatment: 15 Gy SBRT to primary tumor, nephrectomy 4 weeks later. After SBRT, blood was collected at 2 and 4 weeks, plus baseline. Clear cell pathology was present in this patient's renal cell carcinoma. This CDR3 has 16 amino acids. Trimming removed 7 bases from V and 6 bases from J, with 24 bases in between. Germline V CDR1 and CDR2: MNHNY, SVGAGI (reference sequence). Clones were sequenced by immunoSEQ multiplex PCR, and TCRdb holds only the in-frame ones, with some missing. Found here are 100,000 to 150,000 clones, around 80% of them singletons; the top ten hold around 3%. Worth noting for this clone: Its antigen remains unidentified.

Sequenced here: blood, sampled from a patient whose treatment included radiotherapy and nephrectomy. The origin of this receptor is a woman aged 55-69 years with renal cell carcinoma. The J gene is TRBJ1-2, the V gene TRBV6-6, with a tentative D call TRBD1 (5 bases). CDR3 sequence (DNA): TGTGCCAGCACCCCCCGTGGGAGAGGGGAAAGGAATGGCTACACCTTC. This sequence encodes CASTPRGRGERNGYTF.